These 28 T cell receptor beta chains originate from one sample sequenced in a study of T cell repertoires in cytomegalovirus infection. TCRdb processed the reads anew with MiXCR; each CDR3 protein has one entry. Altogether fewer than 300,000 distinct CDR3 sequences are present, roughly 23% being singletons, with the ten largest covering about 15%. Sequencing was done on a sample of PBMCs. All receptors derive from a human donor in good health (CMV status not recorded). Some clones in this sample may be carry-over from other donors' samples.

The rearrangement joins TRBV7-8 to TRBJ2-5, with 8 bases fitting TRBD2. This CDR3 region has 16 residues. Trimming cost V 1 base and J 1 base; bases outside gene matches: 5. Germline V gene data show CDR1 as SGHVS and CDR2 as FQNEAQ. The CDR3 loop is CASSLEGGRLQETQYF. The CDR3, as DNA: TGTGCCAGCAGCTTAGAAGGCGGGAGGCTCCAAGAGACCCAGTACTTC.

The CDR3 loop reads CASSLGGSIGQPQHF. In DNA form, the CDR3 reads TGCGCCAGCAGCCTGGGGGGTTCGATCGGTCAGCCCCAGCATTTT. The chain combines TRBV5-1 with TRBJ1-5, with D maybe TRBD1 (5 bases). This CDR3 has 15 residues. V was trimmed by 4 bases and J by 6 bases, leaving 17 bases between them. Germline V gene lookup returns CDR1 SGHRS and CDR2 YFSETQ.

J is TRBJ2-1 and V is TRBV15; TRBD2 aligns across 12 bases. This CDR3 comprises 19 residues. V was pared by 4 bases and J by 5 bases, with 15 bases of the junction left unmatched. The germline gives CDR1 LNHNV, CDR2 YYDKDF (reference sequence). The CDR3 DNA follows: TGTGCCACCAGCACCTTACTAGCGGGAGGTTCAGTAACAGACAATGAGCAGTTCTTC. It codes for CATSTLLAGGSVTDNEQFF.

The chain uses TRBV29-1 and TRBJ2-5; D is ambiguous. Per germline, CDR1 SQVTM and CDR2 ANQGSEA. There are 9 residues in the CDR3. The germline V and J ends were trimmed by 4 bases and 9 bases, with 6 bases remaining between them. CDR3 DNA sequence: TGCAGCGTTGGTCCTCCCCAGTACTTC. It codes for CSVGPPQYF.

This clonotype was picked up many times. This chain links TRBV4-3 with TRBJ2-7; 10 bases line up with TRBD1. The V segment lost 4 bases and the J segment 6 bases; nucleotides outside the gene matches: 6. Per germline, CDR1 LGHNA and CDR2 YSLEER. There are 14 residues in the CDR3. The CDR3: CASSPGQGIGEQYF. The CDR3 DNA sequence: TGCGCCAGCAGCCCGGGACAGGGGATAGGCGAGCAGTACTTC.

The J gene is TRBJ1-4, the V gene TRBV29-1; D gene unclear. V gave up 3 bases and J gave up 3 bases, with 11 bases separating them. The CDR3 extends over 14 amino acids. Germline assignment: CDR1 SQVTM and CDR2 ANQGSEA. The CDR3 DNA reads TGCAGCGTTGATTCCCCTCAAGCTAATGAAAAACTGTTTTTT. Translation: CSVDSPQANEKLFF.

In its sample, this clonotype was seen once. Here the CDR3 reads CASSLSGKGEQFF. CDR3 DNA: TGTGCCAGTAGCCTTAGCGGGAAGGGTGAGCAGTTCTTC. The genes are TRBV19 and TRBJ2-1, with 8 positions matching TRBD2. J gave up 9 bases and V 6 bases, and 7 bases lay outside the gene matches. The CDR3 consists of 13 residues. Per the germline V gene, CDR1 is LNHDA and CDR2 is SQIVND (reference sequence).

The genes are TRBV29-1 and TRBJ2-3; no reliable D call. Trimming took 4 bases from V and 3 from J, leaving 5 bases between them. The germline V gene encodes CDR1 SQVTM and CDR2 ANQGSEA. The CDR3 is made up of 11 amino acids. The CDR3 DNA sequence: TGCAGCGTTGCGGAAACAGATACGCAGTATTTT. Translating it yields CSVAETDTQYF.

The V call is TRBV11-2, the J call TRBJ2-3, with D perhaps matching TRBD2 (5 bases). Trimming left V 5 bases short and J 5 bases short, with 23 bases between. Germline V gene lookup returns CDR1 SGHAT and CDR2 FQNNGV. The length of the CDR3 is 17 residues. The CDR3: CASSGWDPSNPKDTQYF. For the CDR3, the DNA is TGTGCCAGCAGCGGTTGGGATCCTAGCAACCCCAAAGATACGCAGTATTTT.

Here the CDR3 reads CASSPMGGGGYNEQFF. Written as DNA, the CDR3 is TGTGCCAGCAGCCCCATGGGGGGGGGCGGATACAATGAGCAGTTCTTC. The chain joins TRBV7-3 to TRBJ2-1, with D maybe TRBD2 (7 bases). The V gene's germline CDR1 is SGHTA and CDR2 FQGTGA. CDR3 length: 16 amino acids. Trimming shortened V by 5 bases and J by 4 bases, and 18 bases separated the two germline ends.

The chain is built from TRBV2 and TRBJ2-5, with unresolved D. This CDR3 region has 13 residues. In germline, CDR1 is SNHLY, CDR2 FYNNEI. Trimming took 4 bases from V and 5 from J, leaving 11 bases between them. CDR3 residues: CASSGSGLETQYF. CDR3 nucleotide sequence: TGTGCCAGCAGTGGGAGTGGGTTGGAGACCCAGTACTTC.

The chain has TRBV20-1 and TRBJ2-3; D unresolved. Trimming removed 3 bases from V and 4 bases from J, with 5 bases in between. From germline, CDR1 is DFQATT and CDR2 SNEGSKA (reference sequence). The CDR3 consists of 11 residues. The CDR3 protein is CSASRPDTQYF. In nucleotides, the CDR3 is TGCAGTGCTAGTCGGCCAGATACGCAGTATTTT.

This clonotype was counted at least ten times. V and J are TRBV7-2 and TRBJ2-1; perhaps TRBD2 as D (6 bases). The CDR3 loop spans 14 amino acids. Germline V gene lookup returns CDR1 SGHTA and CDR2 FQGNSA. The V end lost 4 bases, the J end lost 5 bases, and 12 bases lay between the germline ends. CDR3 in amino acids: CASSSPVADNEQFF. For the CDR3, the DNA is TGTGCCAGCAGCTCGCCAGTAGCGGACAATGAGCAGTTCTTC.

The genes are TRBV5-1 and TRBJ2-7, with D unclear. The germline V gene encodes CDR1 SGHRS and CDR2 YFSETQ. Trimming cost V 0 bases and J 4 bases, with 11 bases left between them. The CDR3 extends over 14 amino acids. CDR3 loop: CASSLEIPPYEQYF. The CDR3, as DNA: TGCGCCAGCAGCTTGGAAATCCCGCCATACGAGCAGTACTTC.

The chain has TRBV12-3 or TRBV12-4 and TRBJ2-3; 8 nucleotides align to TRBD2. CDR3 length: 13 amino acids. V dropped 6 bases and J dropped 4; count of bases not matched to a gene: 3. This chain's CDR3 is CASSRGGADTQYF. In DNA form, the CDR3 reads TGTGCCAGCAGCCGGGGGGGCGCAGATACGCAGTATTTT.

The chain carries TRBV11-2 and TRBJ2-1, with D possibly TRBD2 on 6 matching bases. The germline V gene has CDR1 SGHAT and CDR2 FQNNGV. Trimming took 5 bases from V and 6 from J, leaving 17 bases between them. CDR3 length: 15 residues. The CDR3 is CASSPGLRVSNEQFF. Here the CDR3 DNA reads TGTGCCAGCAGCCCGGGACTCCGTGTGAGCAATGAGCAGTTCTTC.

This chain uses TRBV20-1 with TRBJ2-5; D might be TRBD1 (6 bases). Looked up from germline, CDR1 is DFQATT and CDR2 is SNEGSKA (reference sequence). The V end lost 7 bases, the J end lost 3 bases, and 12 bases lay between the germline ends. The CDR3 has 12 residues. CDR3 nucleotide sequence: TGCAGTGTTGGACAGAAAGAAGAGACCCAGTACTTC. It is translated as CSVGQKEETQYF.

This clonotype appeared a few times. The gene calls are TRBV7-3 and TRBJ2-2; 8 bases map to TRBD1. The germline CDR1 and CDR2 sequences are SGHTA and FQGTGA. This CDR3 is built from 17 residues. The trim removed 5 bases at V and 4 bases at J, leaving 12 bases unmatched. Here the CDR3 reads CASSASGGRVGTGELFF. The CDR3 DNA reads as TGTGCCAGCAGCGCTTCAGGGGGCCGAGTAGGCACCGGGGAGCTGTTTTTT.

This clonotype was seen ten or more times. The rearrangement joins TRBV11-2 to TRBJ1-1; D is ambiguous. The V end was cut by 5 bases, the J end by 0 bases, with 10 bases between. Germline V gene lookup returns CDR1 SGHAT and CDR2 FQNNGV. There are 14 residues in the CDR3. CDR3 residues: CASSPILMNTEAFF. CDR3 coding DNA: TGTGCCAGCAGCCCGATCTTGATGAACACTGAAGCTTTCTTT.

About this clonotype: This may stem from a read error, because a much larger clone lies one nucleotide away. This rearrangement joins TRBV7-2 to TRBJ2-3; the D is unclear. V was cut by 8 bases and J by 4 bases, with 10 bases left in between. Germline V lookup: CDR1 SGHTA, CDR2 FQGNSA. This CDR3 spans 12 amino acids. DNA of the CDR3: TGTGCCAGCGGTGGAAACTCAGATACGCAGTATTTT. It specifies CASGGNSDTQYF.

The V gene is TRBV28, the J gene TRBJ2-1; no reliable D call. Trimming pared 5 bases from V and 10 bases from J, leaving 9 bases between. CDR1 and CDR2 (germline): MDHEN, SYDVKM. The CDR3 sequence is 11 residues long. The CDR3 protein is CASSPYSEQFF. The DNA for the CDR3 is TGTGCCAGCAGTCCGTACAGCGAGCAGTTCTTC.

Ten or more counts support this clonotype. This chain uses TRBV19 with TRBJ2-1; 7 bases agree with TRBD1. V trimming: 10 bases; J trimming: 3 bases; junction bases outside the gene matches: 12. Germline-derived CDR1 and CDR2 are LNHDA and SQIVND (reference sequence). This CDR3 contains 15 residues. The CDR3 bases are TGTGCCACCGAAGGTGGGGACAGCGGCTACAATGAGCAGTTCTTC. Translating it yields CATEGGDSGYNEQFF. The full variable domain, completed using reference TRBV19 and TRBJ2-1, is DGGITQSPKYLFRKEGQNVTLSCEQNLNHDAMYWYRQDPGQGLRLIYYSQIVNDFQKGDIAEGYSVSREKKESFPLTVTSAQKNPTAFYLCATEGGDSGYNEQFFGPGTRLTVL.

The chain has TRBV11-2 and TRBJ1-5, with D hard to call. V gave up 5 bases and J gave up 4 bases, with 18 bases separating them. CDR3 length: 16 residues. Germline CDR1 is SGHAT and CDR2 is FQNNGV. CDR3 in DNA: TGTGCCAGCAGCCCCCATTTGGGCGGAGTTAATCAGCCCCAGCATTTT. Protein sequence: CASSPHLGGVNQPQHF.

The V call is TRBV11-3, the J call TRBJ2-2; 10 bases are a match to TRBD2. The V segment lost 5 bases and the J segment 3 bases; nucleotides outside the gene matches: 6. The CDR3 contains 16 residues. Germline V gives CDR1 SGHNT, CDR2 YENEEA. The CDR3 sequence: CASSPLAGVDTGELFF. The CDR3 nucleotides read TGTGCCAGCAGCCCCCTAGCGGGAGTGGACACCGGGGAGCTGTTTTTT.

For this clonotype: The conserved closing phenylalanine or tryptophan is absent in this CDR3, likely reflecting a read error. The V call is TRBV12-3 or TRBV12-4, the J call TRBJ1-1; D remains ambiguous. Trimming shortened V by 3 bases and J by 4 bases, and 9 bases separated the two germline ends. The CDR3 runs to 13 residues. CDR3 sequence: CASSFADTTEAFS. The CDR3 region has the DNA TGTGCCAGCAGTTTTGCAGATACCACTGAAGCTTTCTCT.

The V call is TRBV6-1, the J call TRBJ2-7; possible D gene TRBD1, 5 bases. The CDR3 contains 15 residues. V lost 6 bases, J lost 3 bases, and 18 bases lay in between. CDR1 MNHNS and CDR2 SASEGT come from the germline V gene. The DNA of the CDR3 is TGTGCCAGCAGCTCCTCTGGGGCAACGGGCTACGAGCAGTACTTC. The encoded protein is CASSSSGATGYEQYF.

A few counts support this clonotype. The chain is built from TRBV6-1 and TRBJ1-5; unclear D gene. Looked up from germline, CDR1 is MNHNS and CDR2 is SASEGT. The length of the CDR3 is 18 residues. Trimming left V 1 base short and J 7 bases short, with 23 bases between. CDR3 residues: CASSEDPRPGRRYQPQHF. The CDR3 bases are TGTGCCAGCAGTGAAGACCCCCGGCCCGGCAGGAGATACCAGCCCCAGCATTTT.

This clonotype was counted a few times. This chain uses TRBV4-2 with TRBJ1-5; D perhaps matches TRBD1 (6 bases). Germline V gives CDR1 LGHNA, CDR2 YNFKEQ. The CDR3 covers 16 residues. Trimming took off 0 bases at V and 6 bases at J, with 15 bases between the two ends. As DNA, the CDR3 is TGTGCCAGCAGCCAAGAGGTCAGGGGATCGGGTCAGCCCCAGCATTTT. Its protein is CASSQEVRGSGQPQHF.